Below, 18 T cell receptor beta chains from the same sample are listed, as sequenced in a study of siplizumab effects on memory and regulatory T cells (dated by TCRdb to between 2018 and 2020). Libraries were constructed by the immunoSEQ multiplex PCR assay. In TCRdb, the immuneACCESS table is reduced to in-frame sequences with V and J assigned. These tables do not hold every clone; where another copy was compared, an unresolved V gene accounts for under half, and the others remain unexplained. Here the sample has 100,000 or so clones; 92% occur a single time. The ten largest make up 0.73% of the sample. The sequenced material came from Tregs sorted from blood. These receptors originate from a human donor in good health.

This clone was recorded only once. The chain joins TRBV27 to TRBJ1-2, with TRBD1 identical over 9 bases. The V and J ends lost 5 bases and 7 bases, in that order; junction bases with no gene match: 2. The CDR3 runs to 12 residues. From germline, CDR1 is MNHEY and CDR2 SMNVEV (reference sequence). CDR3 amino acids: CASSTGGGGYTF. CDR3 DNA: TGTGCCAGCAGTACAGGGGGCGGTGGCTACACCTTC.

This rearrangement joins TRBV29-1 to TRBJ2-1; the match to TRBD1 covers 7 bases. The V gene end was trimmed by 6 bases and the J gene end by 6 bases; junction bases not matched to a gene: 8. The CDR3 contains 13 residues. Germline V lookup: CDR1 SQVTM, CDR2 ANQGSEA. The CDR3: CSVRSRGRNEQFF. The CDR3 DNA follows: TGCAGCGTGAGGTCGAGGGGGCGCAATGAGCAGTTCTTC.

This rearrangement joins TRBV10-1 to TRBJ2-1; D may be TRBD1 (6 bases). The CDR3 consists of 13 residues. The germline CDR1 and CDR2 sequences are WNHNN and SYGVQD (reference sequence). V was pared by 5 bases and J by 6 bases, with 11 bases between. CDR3 DNA sequence: TGCGCCAGCAGTCAGGGGACCCGCAATGAGCAGTTCTTC. Translating it yields CASSQGTRNEQFF.

The gene calls are TRBV5-8 and TRBJ2-3; a possible D gene is TRBD2 (6 bases). CDR3 length equals 14 residues. V gave up 2 bases and J gave up 5 bases, with 12 bases separating them. Germline-derived CDR1 and CDR2 are SGHTS and YDEGEE. CDR3 sequence reads: CASSFERAGDTQYF. CDR3 nucleotide sequence: TGTGCCAGCAGCTTTGAAAGAGCGGGAGATACGCAGTATTTT.

The J gene is TRBJ2-7, the V gene TRBV28, with TRBD1 identical over 9 bases. With 2 bases clipped from V and 2 bases from J, the junction kept 4 bases outside the gene matches. Germline V gene data show CDR1 as MDHEN and CDR2 as SYDVKM. The CDR3 has 15 residues. This CDR3 is CASSLGGQGTYEQYF. For the CDR3, the DNA is TGTGCCAGCAGTTTAGGGGGACAGGGCACCTACGAGCAGTACTTC.

This clone was found once. The chain recombines TRBV5-1 with TRBJ2-2; D is uncertain. The V gene lost 4 bases and the J gene lost 0 bases, with 10 bases spanning the gap. This CDR3 region has 15 residues. Germline CDR1 reads SGHRS; CDR2 reads YFSETQ. The CDR3 nucleotides are TGCGCCAGCAGCATCTCGACCGCGAACACCGGGGAGCTGTTTTTT. It translates to CASSISTANTGELFF.

The chain recombines TRBV18 with TRBJ2-1; possible D gene TRBD2, 6 bases. The CDR3 sequence is 18 residues long. Germline assignment: CDR1 KGHSH and CDR2 LQKENI. Trimming cost V 3 bases and J 4 bases, with 22 bases left between them. CDR3 sequence reads: CASSPPRGKGRLYNEQFF. CDR3 in DNA: TGTGCCAGCTCACCCCCTCGGGGGAAAGGGAGACTGTACAATGAGCAGTTCTTC.

The count of this clone is one. J is TRBJ2-1 and V is TRBV29-1, with 8 bases aligning to TRBD2. This CDR3 contains 13 residues. The germline CDR1 and CDR2 sequences are SQVTM and ANQGSEA. After removal of 7 bases from V and 9 bases from J, the junction contained 11 bases not matched to a gene. CDR3 region: CSAPRARGGEQFF. The CDR3 coding sequence is TGCAGCGCCCCTCGGGCCCGGGGGGGTGAGCAGTTCTTC.

V gene TRBV18 combines with J gene TRBJ2-3; 10 bases fit TRBD2. The CDR3 extends over 16 amino acids. The germline V gene encodes CDR1 KGHSH and CDR2 LQKENI. Trimming removed 6 bases from V and 0 bases from J; junction bases left unmatched: 6. DNA for the CDR3: TGTGCCAGCTCCCCAACTAGCGGGGCTAGCACAGATACGCAGTATTTT. This gives the protein CASSPTSGASTDTQYF.

This chain uses TRBV28 with TRBJ2-3; D call uncertain. CDR1 and CDR2 (germline): MDHEN, SYDVKM. This CDR3 region has 13 residues. Trimming pared 7 bases from V and 0 bases from J, leaving 8 bases between. CDR3 sequence reads: CASKTSSTDTQYF. CDR3 bases: TGTGCCAGCAAAACCTCTAGCACAGATACGCAGTATTTT.

This clone was seen a single time. The chain links TRBV5-1 to TRBJ2-3; maybe TRBD2 (5 bases). The CDR3 totals 17 residues. In germline, CDR1 is SGHRS, CDR2 YFSETQ. Deletions cut 0 bases from V and 3 bases from J, with 17 bases between. CDR3 in DNA: TGCGCCAGCAGCTTGGCTCCGACCGCTGGCGGGACAGATACGCAGTATTTT. Amino acid sequence: CASSLAPTAGGTDTQYF. Using reference TRBV5-1 and TRBJ2-3 for the parts outside the CDR3, the full variable domain is KAGVTQTPRYLIKTRGQQVTLSCSPISGHRSVSWYQQTPGQGLQFLFEYFSETQRNKGNFPGRFSGRQFSNSRSEMNVSTLELGDSALYLCASSLAPTAGGTDTQYFGPGTRLTVL.

The chain has TRBV7-8 and TRBJ2-5, with TRBD2 as a possible D gene (5 bases). The germline V and J ends were trimmed by 1 base and 9 bases, with 18 bases remaining between them. The CDR3 is 15 residues long. Per the germline V gene, CDR1 is SGHVS and CDR2 is FQNEAQ. This chain's CDR3 is CASSLDTRWGVAQYF. For the CDR3, the DNA is TGTGCCAGCAGCTTAGATACTAGGTGGGGTGTGGCCCAGTACTTC.

The chain carries TRBV14 and TRBJ1-1; 9 bases line up with TRBD1. The CDR3 runs to 18 residues. CDR1 and CDR2 from the germline V gene are SGHDN and FVKESK. The V gene end was trimmed by 2 bases and the J gene end by 4 bases; junction bases not matched to a gene: 14. The CDR3 loop reads CASSQRGAPTGGVTEAFF. CDR3 coding DNA: TGTGCCAGCAGCCAACGAGGGGCCCCGACAGGGGGGGTCACTGAAGCTTTCTTT.

CDR3 DNA sequence: TGTGCCAGCAGCTATACCGGGACCTCCAATGAGCAGTTCTTC. Its protein product is CASSYTGTSNEQFF. The chain recombines TRBV7-2 with TRBJ2-1; D may correspond to TRBD1 or TRBD2 (5 bases each). Trimming took 4 bases from V and 6 from J, leaving 13 bases between them. CDR1 SGHTA and CDR2 FQGNSA come from the germline V gene. The CDR3 contains 14 residues.

V and J are TRBV5-1 and TRBJ2-5, with 8 bases that match TRBD2. From germline, CDR1 is SGHRS and CDR2 YFSETQ. The CDR3 loop spans 14 amino acids. After removal of 3 bases from V and 5 bases from J, the junction contained 6 bases not matched to a gene. This CDR3 is CASSSGLAGETQYF. As DNA, the CDR3 is TGCGCCAGCAGCTCCGGACTAGCTGGGGAGACCCAGTACTTC.

V usage is TRBV2 and J usage is TRBJ2-2; 16 bases map to TRBD2. This CDR3 contains 17 residues. In germline, CDR1 is SNHLY, CDR2 FYNNEI. With V trimmed by 8 bases and J by 9 bases, 12 bases remained unmatched. This CDR3 reads CASSLGLAGGLGRELFF. The CDR3 bases are TGTGCCAGCTCTCTGGGACTAGCGGGAGGGTTGGGCCGGGAGCTGTTTTTT.

DNA of the CDR3: TGTGCCAGCAGTGACAGGGGTCTAGCGGGATACGATGAGCAGTTCTTC. This encodes CASSDRGLAGYDEQFF. The genes are TRBV6-1 and TRBJ2-1, with 9 bases matching TRBD2. V lost 3 bases to trimming and J lost 8 bases; unmatched junction nucleotides: 11. Germline assignment: CDR1 MNHNS and CDR2 SASEGT. The CDR3 runs 16 residues.

The chain recombines TRBV2 with TRBJ1-1, with D tentatively TRBD1 (6 bases). Germline assignment: CDR1 SNHLY and CDR2 FYNNEI. Trimming stripped 8 bases from V and 1 base from J, with 11 bases between. This CDR3 spans 13 amino acids. The CDR3 region has the DNA TGTGCCAGCGAGAGGGGGACGAACACTGAAGCTTTCTTT. Translation: CASERGTNTEAFF.